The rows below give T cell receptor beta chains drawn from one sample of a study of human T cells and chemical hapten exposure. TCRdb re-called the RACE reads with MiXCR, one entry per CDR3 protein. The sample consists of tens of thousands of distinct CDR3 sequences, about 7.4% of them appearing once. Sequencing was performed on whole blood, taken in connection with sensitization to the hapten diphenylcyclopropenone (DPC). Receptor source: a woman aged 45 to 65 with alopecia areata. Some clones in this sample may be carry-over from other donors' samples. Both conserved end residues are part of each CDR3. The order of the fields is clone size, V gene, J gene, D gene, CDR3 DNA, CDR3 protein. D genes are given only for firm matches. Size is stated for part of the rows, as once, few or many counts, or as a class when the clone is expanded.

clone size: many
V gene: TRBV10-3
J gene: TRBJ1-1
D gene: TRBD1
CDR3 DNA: TGTGCCACCCGACAGGGGATGAACACTGAAGCTTTCTTT
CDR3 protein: CATRQGMNTEAFF

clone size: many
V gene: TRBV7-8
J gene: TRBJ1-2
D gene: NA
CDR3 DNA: TGTGCCAGCAGCTTAGATGCCTACGGCAGTCGCTATGGCTACACCTTC
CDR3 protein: CASSLDAYGSRYGYTF

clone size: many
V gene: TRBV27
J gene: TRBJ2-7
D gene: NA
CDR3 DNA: TGTGCCAGCAGTTTATATCGTCGAGGCGAGCAGTACTTC
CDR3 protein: CASSLYRRGEQYF

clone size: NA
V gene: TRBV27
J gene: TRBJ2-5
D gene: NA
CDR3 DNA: TGTGCCAGCAGTTTATCGGCAGGAGGCGGGACCCAGTACTTC
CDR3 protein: CASSLSAGGGTQYF

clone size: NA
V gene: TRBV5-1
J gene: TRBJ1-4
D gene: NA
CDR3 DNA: TGCGCCAGCAGCTTGAACCCCGCCGATAATGAAAAACTGTTTTTT
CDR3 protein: CASSLNPADNEKLFF

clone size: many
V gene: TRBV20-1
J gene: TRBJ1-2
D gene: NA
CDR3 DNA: TGCAGTGCTAAGAACCAGGGGACGGGGGACTATGGCTACACCTTC
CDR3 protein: CSAKNQGTGDYGYTF

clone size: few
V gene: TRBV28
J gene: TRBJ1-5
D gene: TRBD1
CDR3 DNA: TGTGCCAGCAGTTTTCCTGGACAGGGACGTCAGCCCCAGCATTTT
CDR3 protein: CASSFPGQGRQPQHF

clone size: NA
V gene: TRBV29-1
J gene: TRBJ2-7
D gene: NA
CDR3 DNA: TGCAGCGTTGAACCCGGAGGTGGATACGAGCAGTACTTC
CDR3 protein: CSVEPGGGYEQYF

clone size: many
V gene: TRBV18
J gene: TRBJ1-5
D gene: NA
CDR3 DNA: TGTGCCAGCTCACCAGCCGCGGGCAGCAATCAGCCCCAGCATTTT
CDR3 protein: CASSPAAGSNQPQHF

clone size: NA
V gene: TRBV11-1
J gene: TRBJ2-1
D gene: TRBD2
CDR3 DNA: TGTGCCAGCAGTCGGGGACTAGCGGGAGTCAATGAGCAGTTCTTC
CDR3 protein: CASSRGLAGVNEQFF

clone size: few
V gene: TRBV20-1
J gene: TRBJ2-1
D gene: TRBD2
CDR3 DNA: TGCAGTGCTAGGAAGACTAGCGGGAGGGATGAGCAGTTCTTC
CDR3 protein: CSARKTSGRDEQFF

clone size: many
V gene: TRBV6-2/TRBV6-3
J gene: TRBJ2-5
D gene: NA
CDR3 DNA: TGTGCCAGCAGGCTCGTTGCCATACAAGAGACCCAGTACTTC
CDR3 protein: CASRLVAIQETQYF

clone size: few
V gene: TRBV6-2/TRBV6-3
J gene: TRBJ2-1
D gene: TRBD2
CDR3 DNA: TGTGCCAGCAGAACCTGGACTAGCGGGACCAATGAGCAGTTCTTC
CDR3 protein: CASRTWTSGTNEQFF

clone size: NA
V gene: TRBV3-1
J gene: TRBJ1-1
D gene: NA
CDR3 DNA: TGTGCCAGCAGCCAAGTTTGGCGCATGAACACTGAAGCTTTCTTT
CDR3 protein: CASSQVWRMNTEAFF

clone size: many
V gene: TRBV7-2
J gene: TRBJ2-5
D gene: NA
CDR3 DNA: TGTGCCAGCAGCTTTATGGACCAACAAGAGACCCAGTACTTC
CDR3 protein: CASSFMDQQETQYF

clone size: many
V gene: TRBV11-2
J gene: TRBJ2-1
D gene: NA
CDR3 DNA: TGTGCCAGCAGCTTAGACCTAGGATTCAGGGAGCAGTTCTTC
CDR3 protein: CASSLDLGFREQFF

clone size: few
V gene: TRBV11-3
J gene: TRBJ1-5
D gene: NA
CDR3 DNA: TGTGCCAGCACCCAGGGGAGGGGTAATAGCAATCAGCCCCAGCATTTT
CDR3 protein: CASTQGRGNSNQPQHF

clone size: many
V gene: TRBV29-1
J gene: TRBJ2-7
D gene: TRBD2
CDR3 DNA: TGCAGCGTCGCCGGACTAGCGGGAGGCCCCTACGAGCAGTACTTC
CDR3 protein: CSVAGLAGGPYEQYF

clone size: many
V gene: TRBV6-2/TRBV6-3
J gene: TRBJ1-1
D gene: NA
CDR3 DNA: TGTGCCAGCAGCTACAGCTATGTGAACACTGAAGCTTTCTTT
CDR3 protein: CASSYSYVNTEAFF

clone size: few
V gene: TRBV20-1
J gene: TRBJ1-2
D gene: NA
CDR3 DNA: TGCAGTGCTAGAGATGGGGGTGTCAACTATGGCTACACCTTC
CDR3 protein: CSARDGGVNYGYTF

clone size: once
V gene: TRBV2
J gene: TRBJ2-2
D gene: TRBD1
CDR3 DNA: TGTGCCAGCAGCCGGGACAGGGGGCGGACCGGGGAGCTGTTTTTT
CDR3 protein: CASSRDRGRTGELFF

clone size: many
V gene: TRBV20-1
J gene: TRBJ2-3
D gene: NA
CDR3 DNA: TGCAGTGCTCCCATAGCAGGGAGGCCGGATACGCAGTATTTT
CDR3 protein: CSAPIAGRPDTQYF

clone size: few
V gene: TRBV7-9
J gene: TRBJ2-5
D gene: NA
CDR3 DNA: TGTGCCAGCAGCTCTACGGACGTGGGAGAGACCCAGTACTTC
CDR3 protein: CASSSTDVGETQYF

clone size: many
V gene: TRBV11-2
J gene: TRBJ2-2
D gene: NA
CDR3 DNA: TGTGCCAGCAGCTTAGCGTCGGGGTCAAACACCGGGGAGCTGTTTTTT
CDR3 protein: CASSLASGSNTGELFF

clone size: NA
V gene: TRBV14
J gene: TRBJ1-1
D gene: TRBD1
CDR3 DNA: TGTGCCAGCAGCCGGGCCGGACAGGTGAGAGCTTTCTTT
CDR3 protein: CASSRAGQVRAFF

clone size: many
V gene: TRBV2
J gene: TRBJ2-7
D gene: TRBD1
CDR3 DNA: TGTGCCAGCAGAACGCAGGGGGCGGGTTACGAGCAGTACTTC
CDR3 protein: CASRTQGAGYEQYF

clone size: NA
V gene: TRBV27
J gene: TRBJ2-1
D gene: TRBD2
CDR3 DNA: TGTGCCAGCAGCACCGGGACTAGGGCCTATGAGCAGTTCTTC
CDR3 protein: CASSTGTRAYEQFF

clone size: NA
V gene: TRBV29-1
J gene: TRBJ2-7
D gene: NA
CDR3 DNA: TGCAGCGTTGAAGAACCGACTAGGGGCCGGCAGTACTTC
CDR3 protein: CSVEEPTRGRQYF

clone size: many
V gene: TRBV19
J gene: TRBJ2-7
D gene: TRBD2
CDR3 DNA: TGTGCCAGTAGTATCAGCGGGAGGGTCGAGCAGTACTTC
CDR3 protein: CASSISGRVEQYF

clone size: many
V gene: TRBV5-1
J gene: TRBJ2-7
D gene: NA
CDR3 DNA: TGCGCCAGCAGCTTCGCCGCTAACTCGGAAAGGGCGTACTTC
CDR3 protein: CASSFAANSERAYF

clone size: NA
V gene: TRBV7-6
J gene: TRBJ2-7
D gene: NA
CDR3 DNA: TGTGCCAGCAGTTCGGACGGCTACGAGCAGTACTTC
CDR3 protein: CASSSDGYEQYF

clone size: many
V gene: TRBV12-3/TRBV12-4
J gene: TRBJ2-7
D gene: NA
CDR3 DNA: TGTGCCAGCAGTTTAGAGGGAGCGACCTACGAGCAGTACTTC
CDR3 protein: CASSLEGATYEQYF

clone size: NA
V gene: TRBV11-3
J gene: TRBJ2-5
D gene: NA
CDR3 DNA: TGTGCCAGCAGCCCGGACAGAAAAGAGACCCAGTACTTC
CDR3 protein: CASSPDRKETQYF

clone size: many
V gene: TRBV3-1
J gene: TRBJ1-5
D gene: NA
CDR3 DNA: TGTGCCAGCAGCCATACGGGGGCTCGTCAGCCCCAGCATTTT
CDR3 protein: CASSHTGARQPQHF

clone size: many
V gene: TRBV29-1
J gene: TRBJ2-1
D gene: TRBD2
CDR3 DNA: TGCAGCGTTGGTACTAGCGGGAGAACGGAGTTCTTC
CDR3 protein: CSVGTSGRTEFF

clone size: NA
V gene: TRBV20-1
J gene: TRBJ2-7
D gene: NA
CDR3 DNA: TGCAGTGCTAGAGTGCGGACAGGGAGGGACGAGCAGTACTTC
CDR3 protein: CSARVRTGRDEQYF

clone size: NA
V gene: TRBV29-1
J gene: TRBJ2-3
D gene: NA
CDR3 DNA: TGCAGCGTTGAGGGAGAAGATACGCAGTATTTT
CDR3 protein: CSVEGEDTQYF

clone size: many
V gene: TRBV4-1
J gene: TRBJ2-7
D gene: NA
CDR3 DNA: TGCGCCAGCAGCCAAGAAGTGGCCGGCTCCTACGAGCAGTACTTC
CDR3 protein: CASSQEVAGSYEQYF

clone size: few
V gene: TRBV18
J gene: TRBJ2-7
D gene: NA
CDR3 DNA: TGTGTCAGCTCAGTAGGGAACGAGCAGTACTTC
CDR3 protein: CVSSVGNEQYF

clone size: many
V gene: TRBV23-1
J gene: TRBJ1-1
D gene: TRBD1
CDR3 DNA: TGCGCCAGCAGTCAATGCACAGGGGTCGCTGAAGCTTTCTTT
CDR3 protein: CASSQCTGVAEAFF

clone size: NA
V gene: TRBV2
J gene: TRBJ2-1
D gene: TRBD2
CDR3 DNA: TGTGCCAGCCAGCGGGAGATCTCCTACAATGAGCAGTTCTTC
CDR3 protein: CASQREISYNEQFF

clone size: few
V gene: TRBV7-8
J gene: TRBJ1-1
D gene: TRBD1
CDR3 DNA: TGTGCCAGCAGCCCACCGGGACAGGGGGGCGGCACTGAAGCTTTCTTT
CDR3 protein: CASSPPGQGGGTEAFF